This T cell receptor beta chain is from a study of ipilimumab plus nivolumab after autologous stem cell transplantation. Study at large: Typical patient got 5 or 6 ipilimumab doses and roughly eight nivolumab doses (median). Overall study findings and caveats: Per the authors, repertoire, Treg and microbiota data justify further study.

Sequenced by immunoSEQ multiplex PCR; TCRdb stores in-frame clones only, minus some. This sample carries around 15,000 clones, roughly 74% of them seen once, and the ten largest clones take more than 9%. The germline V gene encodes CDR1 GTSNPN and CDR2 SVGIG (reference sequence). This CDR3 is built from 12 residues. V gave up 1 base and J gave up 8 bases, with 8 bases separating them. Patients got ipilimumab 1 mg/kg beginning 14 to 28 days post-transplant. Dosing: nivolumab 3 mg/kg IV, weeks 1, 4, 7, 10, then every two weeks to week 26. On this clone itself: Its cognate antigen is unknown.

This TCR came from a male donor with primary mediastinal lymphoma. This chain joins TRBV30 and TRBJ1-4; D unresolved. The sample was PBMCs, taken in a trial of ipilimumab plus nivolumab as post-transplant consolidation. CDR3 sequence (DNA): TGTGCCTGGAGTGGGGTTCGGGAAAAACTGTTTTTT. Amino acids: CAWSGVREKLFF.